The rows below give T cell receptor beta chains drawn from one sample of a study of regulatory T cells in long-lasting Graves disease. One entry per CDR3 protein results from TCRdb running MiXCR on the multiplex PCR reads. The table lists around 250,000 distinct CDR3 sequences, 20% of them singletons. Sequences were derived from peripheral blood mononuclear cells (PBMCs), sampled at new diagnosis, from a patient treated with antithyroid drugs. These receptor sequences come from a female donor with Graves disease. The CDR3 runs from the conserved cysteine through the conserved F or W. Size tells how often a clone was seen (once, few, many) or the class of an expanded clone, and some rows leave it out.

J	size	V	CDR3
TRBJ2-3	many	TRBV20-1	CSARLAGGRAQYF
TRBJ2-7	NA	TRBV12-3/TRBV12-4	CASSLERTGHYEQYF
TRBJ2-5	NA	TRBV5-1	CASSSGGGGKGETQYF
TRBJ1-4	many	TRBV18	CASSPGTDYEKLFF
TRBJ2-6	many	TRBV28	CASSLNRVSGANVLTF
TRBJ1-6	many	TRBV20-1	CSARDTRTGGRSPLHF
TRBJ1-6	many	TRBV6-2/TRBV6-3	CASSGGLGVNSPLHF
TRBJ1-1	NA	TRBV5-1	CASSLGTHVNTEAFF
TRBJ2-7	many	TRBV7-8	CASSSSRLPKGEQYF
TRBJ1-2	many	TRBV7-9	CASSPYKGYTF
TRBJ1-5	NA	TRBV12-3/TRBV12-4	CASSYRVVQPQHF
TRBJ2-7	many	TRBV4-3	CASSLTSGGPYEQYF
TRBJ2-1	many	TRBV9	CASSVDLGGRAYNEQFF
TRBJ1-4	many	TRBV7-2	CASSSSTNEKLFF
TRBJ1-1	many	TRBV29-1	CSATGQRNTEAFF
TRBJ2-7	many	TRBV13	CASSVSGRGIHEQYF
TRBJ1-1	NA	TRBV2	CASSGAGGVTEAFF
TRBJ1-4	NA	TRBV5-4	CASSSGRDGARGKLFF
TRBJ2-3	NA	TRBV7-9	CASSLSGLGRKDTQYF
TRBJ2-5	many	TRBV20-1	CSATPTSRGRGETQYF
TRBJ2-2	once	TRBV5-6	CASSLGGWGGTGELFF
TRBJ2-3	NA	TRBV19	CASSIRASGEVTQYF
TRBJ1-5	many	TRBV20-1	CSAPRGRDQPQHF
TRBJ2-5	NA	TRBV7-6	CASSLEGGSSGLTQYF
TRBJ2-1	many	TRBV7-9	CASRDTAGTSVNEQFF
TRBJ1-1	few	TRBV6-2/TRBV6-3	CASSYGSREAFF
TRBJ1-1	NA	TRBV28	CASSSKRETGVPEAFF
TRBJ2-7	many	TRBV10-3	CAISGTGEYEQYF
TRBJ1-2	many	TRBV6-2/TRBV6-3	CASSSFRGYTF
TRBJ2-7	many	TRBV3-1	CASSLQGGGEQYF
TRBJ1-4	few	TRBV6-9	CASSYSDRVGEKLFF
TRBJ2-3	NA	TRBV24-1	CATSVTHTDTQYF
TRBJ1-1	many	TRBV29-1	CSVEPYRGSNCEAFF
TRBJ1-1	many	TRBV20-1	CRQTVSNTEAFF
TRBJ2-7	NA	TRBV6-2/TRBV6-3	CASSYYGTGEEQYF
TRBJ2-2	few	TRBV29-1	CSVRDISNTGELFF
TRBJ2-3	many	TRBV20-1	CSARDRGGMGDTQYF
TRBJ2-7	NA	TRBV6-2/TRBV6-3	CASRTEYSYEQYF
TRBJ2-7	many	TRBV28	CASRRSGGPFYEQYF
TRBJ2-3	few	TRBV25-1	CANVPDPGTAQYF
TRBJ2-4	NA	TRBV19	CASSIKGTSGRGLIAKNIQYF
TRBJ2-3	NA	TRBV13	CASSTRTSGGPTQYF
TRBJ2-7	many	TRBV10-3	CAIRGTGEGEQYF
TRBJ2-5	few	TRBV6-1	CASTKDRGQETQYF
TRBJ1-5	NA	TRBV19	CASSIGQLGSNQPQHF
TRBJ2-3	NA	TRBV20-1	CSAPKPGLAGTDTQYF
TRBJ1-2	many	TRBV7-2	CASSHRGGDYGYTF
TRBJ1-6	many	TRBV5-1	CASSFAADGSPLHF
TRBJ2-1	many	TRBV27	CASSGGKKDEQFF